These T cell receptor beta chains were read from a single sample in a study of blood T cell repertoires in COVID-19. Generated by immunoSEQ multiplex PCR, the TCRdb table keeps only in-frame clones and is missing some. The table lists under 95,000 clones, around 86% of them singletons, with 2% to 2.5% in the top ten. The sequenced material came from peripheral blood. These receptor sequences come from a woman in her sixties or seventies with acute or convalescent COVID-19. CDR3s include the opening cysteine and the closing phenylalanine or tryptophan. The size entry is marked missing in some rows and otherwise reads once, few, many or a size class.

CDR3 | J | V | size
CASSLKGQGHDTIYF | TRBJ1-3 | TRBV5-4 | -
CASSEGRRAPNQPQHF | TRBJ1-5 | TRBV2 | -
CASSFRDRRPGQYF | TRBJ2-3 | TRBV28 | -
CASSVFGAPNEKLFF | TRBJ1-4 | TRBV9 | -
CASKGTIGNNQPQHF | TRBJ1-5 | TRBV6-5 | -
CASGGGGYGYTF | TRBJ1-2 | TRBV6-6 | -
CASSVTTGLDTYNYGYTF | TRBJ1-2 | TRBV3-1/TRBV3-2 | -
CASSLRGLYNSPLHF | TRBJ1-6 | TRBV28 | -
CASSRTEMNTEAFF | TRBJ1-1 | TRBV7-8 | -
CASSVRGQPQHF | TRBJ1-5 | TRBV19 | once
CASSISFAEPQHF | TRBJ1-5 | TRBV12-3/TRBV12-4 | once
CAISESGLHEQFF | TRBJ2-1 | TRBV10-3 | -
CASSTGQGGYNEQFF | TRBJ2-1 | TRBV18 | -
CASSLEQGQPQHF | TRBJ1-5 | TRBV12-3/TRBV12-4 | -
CASRPQYNEQFF | TRBJ2-1 | TRBV12-3/TRBV12-4 | -
CASSERWTYEQYF | TRBJ2-7 | TRBV10-1 | -
CASSLVPDSDQPQHF | TRBJ1-5 | TRBV7-6 | -
CASSQDRQGAYGYTF | TRBJ1-2 | TRBV4-2 | -
CASSRTENTEAFF | TRBJ1-1 | TRBV10-1 | -
CSVVWDNSYEQYF | TRBJ2-7 | TRBV29-1 | -
CASSDPGGSNYGYTF | TRBJ1-2 | TRBV6-2/TRBV6-3 | -
CASSSSGQYYEQYF | TRBJ2-7 | TRBV6-6 | -
CASSLAAGVSSYEQYF | TRBJ2-7 | TRBV5-1 | -
CASSYVSGGSYNEQFF | TRBJ2-1 | TRBV6-5 | -
CASSEYFSSGSPQYF | TRBJ2-3 | TRBV6-1 | -
CASSTRTEASSGANVLTF | TRBJ2-6 | TRBV19 | -
CAWSIKTGAAYGYTF | TRBJ1-2 | TRBV30 | -
CASSASGLPSYNEQFF | TRBJ2-1 | TRBV9 | -
CASSVDIRGNYGYTF | TRBJ1-2 | TRBV11-2 | -
CASTGASGGLKSRNEQFF | TRBJ2-1 | TRBV18 | -
CAWSLITGSYGYTF | TRBJ1-2 | TRBV30 | -
CATSEYRLALGEQFF | TRBJ2-1 | TRBV24-1 | -
CASSLGTGTTGELFF | TRBJ2-2 | TRBV9 | -
CASSQDPAGALNTAQYF | TRBJ2-5 | TRBV4-1 | -
CASSYSSGGVAGELFF | TRBJ2-2 | TRBV6-2/TRBV6-3 | -
CASSWRAGAFF | TRBJ1-1 | TRBV27 | -
CASSEEGDGELFF | TRBJ2-2 | TRBV6-1 | few
CARGRGSFSNQPQHF | TRBJ1-5 | TRBV9 | -
CASSSPKGGNEKLFF | TRBJ1-4 | TRBV7-9 | -
CAWSLGENQPQHF | TRBJ1-5 | TRBV30 | -